The subject of this entry is one T cell receptor (beta chain). Its antigen is unidentified. The data are from a study of graft-versus-host responses after intestinal transplantation. Study-level background: Each of the recipients got a multivisceral, liver-intestinal, or isolated intestinal transplant. Whole-study findings and limits: Recipient marrow contained GvH clones, some of which appeared first in ileum or blood. Allografts carried high graft-versus-host to host-versus-graft clonal ratios in patients having graft-donor T cell macrochimerism.

The CDR3 is 16 amino acids. The ends were cut back, 0 bases at V and 3 bases at J, with 12 bases in the middle. The germline gives CDR1 MGHRA, CDR2 YSYEKL. Profiling relied on immunoSEQ multiplex PCR, and the TCRdb table lists in-frame clones only, not all of them. The table includes tens of thousands of clones, over 80% detected once. The chain carries TRBV4-1 and TRBJ1-5; D remains ambiguous. Here the sequenced sample was PBMCs, taken approximately 28 days after intestinal transplant. The TCR originated in a human patient who received an intestinal transplant, so some T cells may come from the graft donor. CDR3 DNA: TGCGCCAGCAGCCAAGATCTTAGCAGCCTCAATCAGCCCCAGCATTTT. Protein product: CASSQDLSSLNQPQHF.